The 8 T cell receptor beta chains below all came from one sample that was sequenced in a study of TIL therapy for anti-PD-1-resistant metastatic lung cancer. The libraries were made with immunoSEQ v3. This table comes from immunoSEQ multiplex PCR, and its TCRdb copy is limited to in-frame clones, with some not included. Here the sample spans tens of thousands of clones, 69% being singletons. Time point noted: pre-treatment sample, taken before nivolumab and TIL therapy. The sequencing here drew on blood, taken at baseline. These receptor sequences come from a person between 25 and 79 years old with non-small cell lung cancer.

The genes are TRBV5-4 and TRBJ2-5; 10 nucleotides agree with TRBD2. The CDR3 loop spans 16 amino acids. V lost 4 bases to trimming and J lost 2 bases; unmatched junction nucleotides: 8. CDR1 SGHNT and CDR2 YYREEE come from the germline V gene (reference sequence). For the CDR3, the DNA is TGTGCCAGCAGCCGCTCGGGACTAGCGTTTCAAGAGACCCAGTACTTC. Its translation: CASSRSGLAFQETQYF. The entire variable domain, with the rest obtained from reference TRBV5-4 and TRBJ2-5, is as follows: ETGVTQSPTHLIKTRGQQVTLRCSSQSGHNTVSWYQQALGQGPQFIFQYYREEENGRGNFPPRFSGLQFPNYSSELNVNALELDDSALYLCASSRSGLAFQETQYFGPGTRLLVL.

This chain joins TRBV11-2 and TRBJ2-5, with TRBD2 matching over 7 bases. This CDR3 has 15 amino acids. Germline CDR1 SGHAT, CDR2 FQNNGV. The ends lost 5 bases at V and 8 bases at J; junction bases unmatched: 14. CDR3 region: CASSPPSAGEVTQYF. The CDR3 nucleotides are TGTGCCAGCAGCCCCCCCTCGGCGGGGGAGGTTACCCAGTACTTC.

The sample holds one count of this clone. The CDR3 nucleotides read TGCGCCAGCAGCACACCACTAGCGGGAGTCAGTGAGCAGTTCTTC. Translation: CASSTPLAGVSEQFF. The chain is built from TRBV5-1 and TRBJ2-1; 11 bases align to TRBD2. The CDR3 loop spans 15 amino acids. Per the germline V gene, CDR1 is SGHRS and CDR2 is YFSETQ. The ends lost 4 bases at V and 9 bases at J; junction bases unmatched: 9.

J is TRBJ2-5 and V is TRBV6-6; D is tentatively TRBD1 or TRBD2 (6 bases each). CDR1 is MNHNY and CDR2 is SVGAGI in the germline V gene (reference sequence). With 9 bases removed from V and 4 bases from J, the gap between germline ends came to 12 bases. The CDR3 has 12 amino acids. The CDR3 protein is CASKQGGETQYF. The DNA of the CDR3 is TGTGCCAGTAAACAGGGAGGAGAGACCCAGTACTTC.

The table lists this clone with a few counts. V gene TRBV19 combines with J gene TRBJ2-7; 9 positions agree with TRBD1. The CDR3 consists of 15 residues. CDR1 LNHDA and CDR2 SQIVND come from the germline V gene (reference sequence). J lost 5 bases, V lost 3 bases, and 8 bases had no gene match. CDR3 in DNA: TGTGCCAGTAGTATTACCGGGACAGGGTTCAACGAGCAGTACTTC. It codes for CASSITGTGFNEQYF.

J is TRBJ2-5 and V is TRBV9; 10 bases line up with TRBD2. Germline V gives CDR1 SGDLS, CDR2 YYNGEE. The CDR3 covers 15 residues. The ends lost 0 bases at V and 2 bases at J; junction bases unmatched: 1. The CDR3 nucleotides are TGTGCCAGCAGCGTAGGGACTAGCGGACAAGAGACCCAGTACTTC. Translation: CASSVGTSGQETQYF.

The chain recombines TRBV11-2 with TRBJ2-7, with TRBD1 matching over 7 bases. CDR3 length: 14 residues. Germline CDR1 and CDR2: SGHAT and FQNNGV. With V trimmed by 6 bases and J by 3 bases, 8 bases remained unmatched. The CDR3 DNA reads TGTGCCAGCAGTACAGGGGCTTTAGTCTACGAGCAGTACTTC. Its protein product is CASSTGALVYEQYF.

A few counts support this clone. The rearrangement uses TRBV5-6 and TRBJ2-7, with TRBD2 identical over 8 bases. Germline values: CDR1 SGHDT, CDR2 YYEEEE. V dropped 1 base and J dropped 4; count of bases not matched to a gene: 4. The CDR3 loop spans 14 amino acids. For the CDR3, the DNA is TGTGCCAGCAGCTTGCGGGGGGGCACATACGAGCAGTACTTC. The encoded protein is CASSLRGGTYEQYF.